This T cell receptor (beta chain) emerged from a study of blood T cell repertoires in COVID-19. Study context: Collection of acute and convalescent COVID-19 samples took place in the United States, Italy and Spain. The cDNA or gDNA used as material had been derived from T cells, B-cell-depleted T cells, or PBMCs.

The method was immunoSEQ multiplex PCR; TCRdb's version includes in-frame clones alone and lacks a portion of them. The sample yields 250,000 to 400,000 clones, approximately 88% seen once. Germline CDR1 is SGHKS and CDR2 is YYEKEE (reference sequence). The CDR3 length is 13 residues. V lost 4 bases and J lost 11, with 13 bases in between. This chain links TRBV5-5 with TRBJ1-6; no clear D gene. This sequence was found in a woman in her 30s with COVID-19, enrolled during active disease. The source material was peripheral blood. The CDR3 protein is CASSHPRGTPLHF. CDR3 DNA sequence: TGTGCCAGCAGCCACCCCCGGGGAACACCCCTCCACTTT.